This TCR beta chain is from a study of cytomegalovirus exposure and HLA in healthy donors. Study context: The same platform used for the approximately 670 first-cohort repertoires was also used for the approximately 120 validation repertoires, as a later analysis reported.

TCRdb keeps only in-frame clones here, not all; method: immunoSEQ multiplex PCR. The data hold some 66,000 clones, with around 97% observed a single time. In the case of this clone: The antigen is unknown.

Study-wide points: The study put roughly 160 TCR beta chains on its list as cytomegalovirus-associated. Later, an analysis found that TCR clusters from the first cohort tended to co-occur in the 120 validation repertoires.

From the roughly 120-subject validation cohort, which was separate from the roughly 670-subject first cohort, the donors were drawn. The germline CDR1 and CDR2 sequences are GTSNPN and SVGIG (reference sequence). The CDR3 has 14 residues. The V gene end was trimmed by 3 bases and the J gene end by 10 bases; junction bases not matched to a gene: 11. The TCR sequence derives from a woman between 18 and 30 years old in good health and CMV-seropositive. The material sequenced was PBMCs. V gene TRBV30 combines with J gene TRBJ2-1, with TRBD2 matching 8 bases. DNA for the CDR3: TGTGCCTGGAGAGCCGGGACTAGGGTGGGGGAGCAGTTCTTC. Translated, it gives CAWRAGTRVGEQFF.